This entry concerns a single T cell receptor (beta chain). V gave up 7 bases and J gave up 4 bases; unmatched junction bases: 15. Germline CDR1 reads SQVTM; CDR2 reads ANQGSEA. The CDR3 is made up of 16 amino acids. The TCR library protocol attached unique molecular identifiers to the individual cDNA molecules. TCRdb re-derived calls from the 5' RACE reads in MiXCR, one entry per CDR3 protein. The repertoire has roughly 81,000 distinct CDR3 sequences, 5.5% to 7.5% of them found once; the top ten carry roughly 7.8%. This specimen comes from a study of early T cells in non-severe SARS-CoV-2 infection. Sequencing was carried out using whole blood. The receptor's source is an adult who was a healthcare worker with PCR-confirmed SARS-CoV-2 infection or an uninfected control (not recorded which). This chain uses TRBV29-1 with TRBJ1-1; 10 nucleotides agree with TRBD1. This CDR3 is CSAQLPGQGIVTEAFF. The CDR3 DNA follows: TGCAGCGCCCAATTACCGGGACAGGGGATCGTCACTGAAGCTTTCTTT.